Below are 29 T cell receptor beta chains sequenced from a single sample in a study of cytomegalovirus exposure and HLA in healthy donors. Both 60 Vbeta primers and 13 Jbeta primers went into the PCR. Method: immunoSEQ multiplex PCR; TCRdb's copy keeps in-frame clones and lacks some. There are some 150,000 clones in the sample; 62% occur only once, and under 3% lies in the top ten. Sequenced material: PBMCs. These receptors were obtained from a man aged 35 to 55 in good health and CMV-seronegative.

The CDR3 bases are TGCGCCAGCAGCTTGGCCGGGGGACCCCTCTACGAGCAGTACTTC. It translates to CASSLAGGPLYEQYF. The chain couples TRBV5-1 to TRBJ2-7; possibly TRBD2 for D (6 bases). The CDR3 has 15 amino acids. V lost 0 bases to trimming and J lost 3 bases, with 13 bases between them. Germline V CDR1 and CDR2: SGHRS, YFSETQ.

The V gene is TRBV5-6, the J gene TRBJ2-3; D unresolved. Germline CDR1 SGHDT, CDR2 YYEEEE. Between the trimmed V and J ends, which lost 4 bases and 5 bases, there was a span of 5 bases. The CDR3 spans 11 residues. CDR3 bases: TGTGCCAGCAGCCACAGAGATACGCAGTATTTT. As protein: CASSHRDTQYF.

This clone has just a few counts. The rearrangement uses TRBV21-1 and TRBJ2-1; TRBD2 is taken as the D call from the table, unchecked against the DNA. TRBV21-1 is marked as a pseudogene. The CDR3 has 18 residues. For the CDR3, the DNA is TGTGCCAGCAGGCAAGGGAGTAGCGGACCGACCCTTTACAATGAGCAGTTCTTC. It is translated as CASRQGSSGPTLYNEQFF.

On this clone itself: Other DNA variants within this sample encode the same CDR3. The genes are TRBV6-1 and TRBJ1-5, with 8 bases fitting TRBD1. The CDR3 has 14 amino acids. Germline CDR1 is MNHNS and CDR2 is SASEGT. The V segment lost 5 bases and the J segment 5 bases; nucleotides outside the gene matches: 5. The CDR3: CASSTGQGHQPQHF. The CDR3 bases are TGTGCCAGCAGTACCGGACAGGGCCATCAGCCCCAGCATTTT.

The V gene is TRBV28, the J gene TRBJ2-7; D is possibly TRBD1 (5 bases). Germline V gene lookup returns CDR1 MDHEN and CDR2 SYDVKM. V lost 3 bases and J 2 bases, leaving 11 bases between the germline ends. The CDR3 runs 14 residues. In DNA, the CDR3 is TGTGCCAGCAGTTTGGGGCAGCCCCCCTACGAGCAGTACTTC. As protein: CASSLGQPPYEQYF.

The chain carries TRBV6-1 and TRBJ1-5; tentatively, D is TRBD1 (6 bases). CDR1 MNHNS and CDR2 SASEGT come from the germline V gene. V was pared by 4 bases and J by 2 bases, with 15 bases between. The CDR3 loop spans 16 amino acids. CDR3 protein: CASSGSRGGGNQPQHF. The CDR3 DNA sequence: TGTGCCAGCAGTGGCAGCAGGGGAGGGGGCAATCAGCCCCAGCATTTT.

V and J are TRBV2 and TRBJ2-5, with 7 nucleotides matching TRBD1. After removal of 6 bases from V and 5 bases from J, the junction contained 12 bases not matched to a gene. Germline V gene data show CDR1 as SNHLY and CDR2 as FYNNEI. This CDR3 region has 15 residues. In DNA form, the CDR3 reads TGTGCCAGCAGACCAAACAGGGGTTGGGGGGAGACCCAGTACTTC. Residues: CASRPNRGWGETQYF.

V gene TRBV7-2 combines with J gene TRBJ2-1, with D perhaps TRBD2 (5 bases). Trimming left V 0 bases short and J 1 base short, with 7 bases between. The length of the CDR3 is 15 residues. Per the germline V gene, CDR1 is SGHTA and CDR2 is FQGNSA. The CDR3 DNA is TGTGCCAGCAGCTTAGCCCAGCGGTCCTACAATGAGCAGTTCTTC. It is translated as CASSLAQRSYNEQFF.

V is TRBV30 and J is TRBJ2-7; 13 bases line up with TRBD2. V dropped 3 bases and J dropped 9; count of bases not matched to a gene: 17. This CDR3 is built from 17 residues. CDR1 and CDR2 (germline): GTSNPN, SVGIG (reference sequence). CDR3: CAWRTGGWTSGSGMQYF. CDR3 bases: TGTGCCTGGAGGACGGGGGGATGGACTAGCGGGAGTGGAATGCAGTACTTC.

The V call is TRBV19, the J call TRBJ2-1; a possible D gene is TRBD2 (5 bases). The CDR3 is 16 amino acids. Trimming took 0 bases from V and 0 from J, leaving 9 bases between them. Germline CDR1 is LNHDA and CDR2 is SQIVND (reference sequence). The CDR3 reads CASSIDGVSSYNEQFF. Here the CDR3 DNA reads TGTGCCAGTAGTATAGACGGGGTAAGCTCCTACAATGAGCAGTTCTTC. Based on the CDR3 plus reference TRBV19 and TRBJ2-1, the full variable domain is DGGITQSPKYLFRKEGQNVTLSCEQNLNHDAMYWYRQDPGQGLRLIYYSQIVNDFQKGDIAEGYSVSREKKESFPLTVTSAQKNPTAFYLCASSIDGVSSYNEQFFGPGTRLTVL.

This clone was seen a handful of times. The CDR3 loop reads CASSRGTRTEAFF. CDR3 in DNA: TGTGCCAGCAGTCGGGGGACTAGAACTGAAGCTTTCTTT. This chain uses TRBV27 with TRBJ1-1; maybe TRBD1 (5 bases). Germline V lookup: CDR1 MNHEY, CDR2 SMNVEV (reference sequence). The germline V and J ends were trimmed by 5 bases and 5 bases, with 12 bases remaining between them. The CDR3 runs to 13 residues.

This rearrangement joins TRBV5-1 to TRBJ2-7; 8 nucleotides match TRBD1. This CDR3 spans 15 amino acids. Germline CDR1 reads SGHRS; CDR2 reads YFSETQ. Unmatched junction bases numbered 8, after V lost 4 bases and J lost 2 bases. The CDR3 coding sequence is TGCGCCAGCAGCCAGACAGGGGTAACCCCCTACGAGCAGTACTTC. This codes for CASSQTGVTPYEQYF.

The rearrangement uses TRBV6-1 and TRBJ2-7; 8 nucleotides agree with TRBD1. Germline V gives CDR1 MNHNS, CDR2 SASEGT. This CDR3 is built from 14 residues. V lost 7 bases, J lost 5 bases, and 10 bases stayed unmatched. DNA of the CDR3: TGTGCCAGCAATCCGGGACAGGAAGTCGACGAGCAGTACTTC. Translating it yields CASNPGQEVDEQYF.

J is TRBJ2-5 and V is TRBV4-1; possibly TRBD2 for D (6 bases). CDR3 length: 14 residues. The germline V and J ends were trimmed by 1 base and 2 bases, with 8 bases remaining between them. CDR1 and CDR2 from the germline V gene are MGHRA and YSYEKL. CDR3 coding DNA: TGCGCCAGCAGCCAAGCGACTAGTCAAGAGACCCAGTACTTC. Protein sequence: CASSQATSQETQYF.

V gene TRBV28 combines with J gene TRBJ2-7; D not resolved. V dropped 5 bases and J dropped 0 bases, with 8 bases sitting between them. CDR1 is MDHEN, CDR2 SYDVKM, per germline. The CDR3 is 13 residues long. The CDR3 DNA sequence: TGTGCCAGCAGTCGTATTTACTCCTACGAGCAGTACTTC. It is translated as CASSRIYSYEQYF.

The J gene is TRBJ2-7, the V gene TRBV30; 8 bases agree with TRBD1. The germline CDR1 and CDR2 sequences are GTSNPN and SVGIG (reference sequence). With V trimmed by 7 bases and J by 4 bases, 6 bases remained unmatched. CDR3 size: 12 residues. CDR3 protein: CAFYGDRYEQYF. The CDR3 nucleotides are TGTGCCTTCTACGGGGACAGGTACGAGCAGTACTTC.

The genes are TRBV5-4 and TRBJ2-1, with TRBD2 matching 14 bases. The germline gives CDR1 SGHNT, CDR2 YYREEE (reference sequence). After removal of 4 bases from V and 8 bases from J, the junction contained 5 bases not matched to a gene. CDR3 length: 15 residues. CDR3 protein: CASSDGTSGRYEQFF. DNA of the CDR3: TGTGCCAGCAGCGACGGGACTAGCGGGAGATATGAGCAGTTCTTC.

The chain recombines TRBV7-8 with TRBJ1-6; D gene uncertain. The CDR3 consists of 16 residues. The germline gives CDR1 SGHVS, CDR2 FQNEAQ. V was pared by 1 base and J by 9 bases, with 16 bases between. CDR3 loop: CASSLDVAGRSSPLHF. CDR3 bases: TGTGCCAGCAGCTTAGATGTGGCAGGCCGAAGTTCACCCCTCCACTTT.

The chain has TRBV4-2 and TRBJ1-4; D remains ambiguous. CDR1 is LGHNA, CDR2 YNFKEQ, per germline. CDR3 length: 18 amino acids. Trimming took off 0 bases at V and 0 bases at J, with 14 bases between the two ends. The CDR3 region has the DNA TGTGCCAGCAGCCAAGATCGTCCTTCGATAGCAACTAATGAAAAACTGTTTTTT. It specifies CASSQDRPSIATNEKLFF.

This clone came up a few times. The chain employs TRBV5-8 and TRBJ2-6; D is ambiguous. Germline loops: CDR1 SGHTS, CDR2 YDEGEE. V was shortened by 2 bases and J by 2 bases, with 14 bases between the two germline ends. The CDR3 contains 17 residues. The CDR3 bases are TGTGCCAGCAGCTTAGAACGGAGCTACGCTGGGGCCAACGTCCTGACTTTC. Protein sequence: CASSLERSYAGANVLTF.

The chain carries TRBV6-1 and TRBJ2-2; TRBD1 agrees at 7 bases. J lost 1 base, V lost 7 bases, and 3 bases had no gene match. The germline V gene encodes CDR1 MNHNS and CDR2 SASEGT. CDR3 length: 14 residues. CDR3 region: CASTWTGNTGELFF. CDR3 bases: TGTGCCAGCACCTGGACAGGGAACACCGGGGAGCTGTTTTTT.

The J gene is TRBJ2-1, the V gene TRBV6-6; 11 nucleotides agree with TRBD2. The CDR3 is 14 residues long. CDR1 and CDR2 from the germline V gene are MNHNY and SVGAGI (reference sequence). Germline trimming cut 7 bases from V and 3 bases from J; bases unmatched to any gene: 2. CDR3 bases: TGTGCCAGCAACCTAGCGGGGGGCTACAATGAGCAGTTCTTC. The encoded protein is CASNLAGGYNEQFF.

The V call is TRBV7-2, the J call TRBJ1-3; D is perhaps TRBD1 (5 bases). The CDR3 has 15 residues. Germline lookup yields CDR1 SGHTA and CDR2 FQGNSA. V lost 6 bases and J lost 0, with 12 bases in between. The CDR3 loop reads CASRPPGVSGNTIYF. CDR3 nucleotides: TGTGCCAGCAGACCTCCGGGGGTCTCTGGAAACACCATATATTTT.

This clone was seen once. This rearrangement joins TRBV7-7 to TRBJ2-7, with 8 bases fitting TRBD2. The CDR3 length is 16 residues. Germline-derived CDR1 and CDR2 are SSHAT and FNYEAQ (reference sequence). V gave up 1 base and J gave up 7 bases; unmatched junction bases: 12. CDR3 bases: TGTGCCAGCAGCTTAGATTCTATTGGGACTAGAGCTGAGCAGTACTTC. It translates to CASSLDSIGTRAEQYF.

The V call is TRBV7-9, the J call TRBJ2-3; TRBD2 matches 9 bases. Germline-derived CDR1 and CDR2 are SEHNR and FQNEAQ (reference sequence). This CDR3 comprises 15 residues. The J segment lost 8 bases and the V segment lost 5 bases, leaving 11 bases of the junction unmatched. The CDR3 loop reads CASSPSGTLASTQYF. As DNA, the CDR3 is TGTGCCAGCAGCCCTAGCGGGACTTTAGCGAGTACGCAGTATTTT. Combining the CDR3 with reference TRBV7-9 and TRBJ2-3 gives the whole variable domain DTGVSQNPRHKITKRGQNVTFRCDPISEHNRLYWYRQTLGQGPEFLTYFQNEAQLEKSRLLSDRFSAERPKGSFSTLEIQRTEQGDSAMYLCASSPSGTLASTQYFGPGTRLTVL.

This rearrangement joins TRBV2 to TRBJ2-6; 9 nucleotides agree with TRBD1. Germline assignment: CDR1 SNHLY and CDR2 FYNNEI. There are 17 residues in the CDR3. Trimming removed 6 bases from V and 2 bases from J; junction bases left unmatched: 8. For the CDR3, the DNA is TGTGCCAGCAGCGCCGGACAGGGGCCCACTGGGGCCAACGTCCTGACTTTC. Its protein is CASSAGQGPTGANVLTF.

V is TRBV6-1 and J is TRBJ2-1, with 9 bases identical to TRBD1. The CDR3 consists of 14 residues. CDR1 and CDR2 from the germline V gene are MNHNS and SASEGT. The V segment lost 5 bases and the J segment 7 bases; nucleotides outside the gene matches: 6. CDR3 residues: CASSSRTGANEQFF. In nucleotides, the CDR3 is TGTGCCAGCAGTTCCCGGACAGGGGCGAATGAGCAGTTCTTC.

This chain uses TRBV7-2 with TRBJ1-5, with D perhaps TRBD1 (6 bases). With 2 bases removed from V and 6 bases from J, the gap between germline ends came to 14 bases. The germline gives CDR1 SGHTA, CDR2 FQGNSA. The CDR3 consists of 15 residues. CDR3 nucleotide sequence: TGTGCCAGCAGCTTAAGGGGGGGTCCGGGTCAGCCCCAGCATTTT. It specifies CASSLRGGPGQPQHF.

The J gene is TRBJ2-1, the V gene TRBV6-6, with D perhaps matching TRBD2 (5 bases). The CDR3 runs 15 residues. Trimming shortened V by 7 bases and J by 5 bases, and 18 bases separated the two germline ends. Germline loops: CDR1 MNHNY, CDR2 SVGAGI (reference sequence). In nucleotides, the CDR3 is TGTGCCAGCACCCTGCGGCTAGCCGATAACAATGAGCAGTTCTTC. Its translation is CASTLRLADNNEQFF.